The rows below give T cell receptor beta chains drawn from one sample of a study of lymphopenia after photon versus proton radiotherapy. The data were produced by immunoSEQ multiplex PCR, yet TCRdb's version contains in-frame clones alone and is incomplete. In the table there are approximately 3,100 clones, 76% of which are singletons. The starting material was peripheral blood, obtained from a patient treated with proton-based radiotherapy. The receptors were gathered from a man aged 80 or over with esophageal cancer. CDR3s include the opening cysteine and the closing phenylalanine or tryptophan. The order of the fields is J gene, clone size, D gene, V gene, CDR3 DNA, CDR3 protein. A D gene is named only where the DNA matches it firmly. A clone size is listed for some rows: how often the clone was seen (once, few, many), or a class if it is expanded.

J: TRBJ2-3
size: .
D: TRBD2
V: TRBV5-4
DNA: TGTGCCAGCAGCTGGGGACTAGCGGGGGGGGGCACAGATACGCAGTATTTT
CDR3: CASSWGLAGGGTDTQYF

J: TRBJ2-7
size: .
D: TRBD1
V: TRBV11-3
DNA: TGTGCCAGCAGCAAAGGACAGGCCTACGAGCAGTACTTC
CDR3: CASSKGQAYEQYF

J: TRBJ2-7
size: .
D: .
V: TRBV11-3
DNA: TGTGCCAGCAGCTTAGCAGTACGCTCCTACGAGCAGTACTTC
CDR3: CASSLAVRSYEQYF

J: TRBJ1-4
size: .
D: .
V: TRBV10-3
DNA: TGTGCCAGCAGTCTTACCGGGACACCCAGTAATGAAAAACTGTTTTTT
CDR3: CASSLTGTPSNEKLFF

J: TRBJ2-1
size: .
D: TRBD2
V: TRBV10-3
DNA: TGTGCCATCAGTGAGCTGACTAGCGGGAGAATTGGTGAGCAGTTCTTC
CDR3: CAISELTSGRIGEQFF

J: TRBJ2-7
size: .
D: .
V: TRBV10-3
DNA: TGTGCCATCAGTGATCGGGACGGGACAAACTCCTACGAGCAGTACTTC
CDR3: CAISDRDGTNSYEQYF

J: TRBJ1-1
size: .
D: .
V: TRBV5-1
DNA: TGCGCCAGCACCCAACTAGGGGTCACTGAAGCTTTCTTT
CDR3: CASTQLGVTEAFF

J: TRBJ1-2
size: .
D: .
V: TRBV27
DNA: TGTACACCCCGGGGAGACTATGGCTACACCTTC
CDR3: CTPRGDYGYTF

J: TRBJ2-7
size: .
D: TRBD1
V: TRBV7-9
DNA: TGTGCCAGCAGCCAAGAGCAGGGGGCTGCCTACGAGCAGTACTTC
CDR3: CASSQEQGAAYEQYF

J: TRBJ2-1
size: .
D: .
V: TRBV11-2
DNA: TGTGCCAGCAGCTTAGTCTTAGCGGTTCACAATGAGCAGTTCTTC
CDR3: CASSLVLAVHNEQFF

J: TRBJ2-1
size: hyperexpanded
D: TRBD2
V: TRBV9
DNA: TGTGCCAGCGGACCCTCCGGGACTAGCCTCGGAACAAACAATGAGCAGTTCTTC
CDR3: CASGPSGTSLGTNNEQFF

J: TRBJ2-7
size: .
D: .
V: TRBV5-1
DNA: TGCGCCAGCAGCCCTGACTCCTACGAGCAGTACTTC
CDR3: CASSPDSYEQYF

J: TRBJ2-1
size: .
D: TRBD1
V: TRBV7-3
DNA: TGTGCCAGCAGCGCCGGGACAGGGCCCCACAATGAGCAGTTCTTC
CDR3: CASSAGTGPHNEQFF

J: TRBJ2-5
size: .
D: TRBD2
V: TRBV7-8
DNA: TGTGCCAGCAGCCCCCCGGCGGGAGGCATCAGGACCCAGTACTTC
CDR3: CASSPPAGGIRTQYF

J: TRBJ1-2
size: .
D: TRBD1
V: TRBV5-1
DNA: TGCGCCAGCAGCTTGGACAGGGGTGACTATGGCTACACCTTC
CDR3: CASSLDRGDYGYTF

J: TRBJ1-4
size: .
D: .
V: TRBV27
DNA: TGTGCCAGCAGTCCCGATTTGCGGGGGGCTAATGAAAAACTGTTTTTT
CDR3: CASSPDLRGANEKLFF

J: TRBJ2-1
size: .
D: .
V: TRBV5-4
DNA: TGTGCCAGCAGCCTGGTAACAGCGTACAATGAGCAGTTCTTC
CDR3: CASSLVTAYNEQFF

J: TRBJ2-5
size: .
D: .
V: TRBV19
DNA: TGTGCCAGTAGTATAGAGGGGACGGAGGTGGAGACCCAGTACTTC
CDR3: CASSIEGTEVETQYF

J: TRBJ2-7
size: few
D: .
V: TRBV19
DNA: TGTGCCAGTTCACAGGGGATAGCGGACGAGCAGTACTTC
CDR3: CASSQGIADEQYF

J: TRBJ2-7
size: .
D: TRBD1
V: TRBV2
DNA: TGTGCCAGCAGAGGACAGGGGGCCTACGAGCAGTACTTC
CDR3: CASRGQGAYEQYF

J: TRBJ2-1
size: once
D: .
V: TRBV29-1
DNA: TGCAGCGTTGACTCTTTAGGCCCAACAAGCGCCAATGAGCAGTTCTTC
CDR3: CSVDSLGPTSANEQFF

J: TRBJ2-7
size: .
D: .
V: TRBV5-1
DNA: TGCGCCAGCAGCCTTGCCACGACTAGTATGAGCGACGAGCAGTACTTC
CDR3: CASSLATTSMSDEQYF

J: TRBJ2-3
size: .
D: TRBD2
V: TRBV15
DNA: TGTGCCACCAGCAGAGCCCAAGGACTAGGGAGCACAGATACGCAGTATTTT
CDR3: CATSRAQGLGSTDTQYF

J: TRBJ2-7
size: .
D: .
V: TRBV21-1
DNA: TGTGCCAGCAGCAATATTGATAGCGGGTCAAAAAATTGCGAGCAGTACTTC
CDR3: CASSNIDSGSKNCEQYF

J: TRBJ2-1
size: once
D: .
V: TRBV25-1
DNA: TGTGCCAGCAGTGAATGGAAAGGGGGCAATGAGCAGTTCTTC
CDR3: CASSEWKGGNEQFF

J: TRBJ2-5
size: few
D: .
V: TRBV11-3
DNA: TGTGCCAGCAGCCTCGTGTCCAGGGGAAGGGAGACCCAGTACTTC
CDR3: CASSLVSRGRETQYF

J: TRBJ2-2
size: once
D: .
V: TRBV18
DNA: TGTGCCAGCTCTGGGAATTTAAGGACCGGGGAGCTGTTTTTT
CDR3: CASSGNLRTGELFF

J: TRBJ1-1
size: once
D: TRBD1
V: TRBV19
DNA: TGTGCCAGTAGTATAGGGCAAACAGGGGTGGACACTGAAGCTTTCTTT
CDR3: CASSIGQTGVDTEAFF